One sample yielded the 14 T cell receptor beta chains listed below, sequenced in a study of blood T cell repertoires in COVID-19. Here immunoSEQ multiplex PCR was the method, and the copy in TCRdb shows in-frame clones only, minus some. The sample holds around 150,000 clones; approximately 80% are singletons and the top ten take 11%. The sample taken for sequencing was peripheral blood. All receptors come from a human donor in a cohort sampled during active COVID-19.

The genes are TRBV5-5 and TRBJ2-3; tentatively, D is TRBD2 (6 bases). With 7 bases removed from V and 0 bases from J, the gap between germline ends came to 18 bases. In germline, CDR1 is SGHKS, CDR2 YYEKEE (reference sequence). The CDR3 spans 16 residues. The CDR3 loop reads CASFREAGTSTDTQYF. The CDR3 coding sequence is TGTGCCAGCTTCAGGGAGGCAGGGACTAGCACAGATACGCAGTATTTT.

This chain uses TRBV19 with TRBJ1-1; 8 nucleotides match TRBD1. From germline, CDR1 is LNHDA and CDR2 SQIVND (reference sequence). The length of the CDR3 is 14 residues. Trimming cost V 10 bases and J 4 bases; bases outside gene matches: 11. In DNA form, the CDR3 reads TGTGCCACAGTACCTGGACAGGGTGCCACTGAAGCTTTCTTT. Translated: CATVPGQGATEAFF.

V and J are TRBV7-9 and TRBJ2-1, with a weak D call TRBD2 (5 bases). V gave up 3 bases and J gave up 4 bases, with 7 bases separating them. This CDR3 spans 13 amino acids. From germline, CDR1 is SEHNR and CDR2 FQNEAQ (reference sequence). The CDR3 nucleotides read TGTGCCAGCAGCTTCGGACTGTACAATGAGCAGTTCTTC. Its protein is CASSFGLYNEQFF.

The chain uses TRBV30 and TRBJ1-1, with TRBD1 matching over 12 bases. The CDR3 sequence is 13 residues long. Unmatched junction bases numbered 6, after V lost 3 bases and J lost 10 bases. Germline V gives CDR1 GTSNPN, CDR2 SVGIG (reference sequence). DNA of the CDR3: TGTGCCTGGAGCGGGGACAGGGGGCGCCCAGCTTTCTTT. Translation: CAWSGDRGRPAFF. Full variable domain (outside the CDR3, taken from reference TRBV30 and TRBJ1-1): SQTIHQWPATLVQPVGSPLSLECTVEGTSNPNLYWYRQAAGRGLQLLFYSVGIGQISSEVPQNLSASRPQDRQFILSSKKLLLSDSGFYLCAWSGDRGRPAFFGQGTRLTVV.

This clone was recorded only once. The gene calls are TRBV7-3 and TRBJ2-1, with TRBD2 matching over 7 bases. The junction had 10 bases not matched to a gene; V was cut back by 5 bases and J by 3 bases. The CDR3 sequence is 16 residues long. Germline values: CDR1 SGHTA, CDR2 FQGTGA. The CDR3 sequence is CASSLLDGGFYNEQFF. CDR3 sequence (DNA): TGTGCCAGCAGCCTACTGGACGGGGGGTTCTACAATGAGCAGTTCTTC.

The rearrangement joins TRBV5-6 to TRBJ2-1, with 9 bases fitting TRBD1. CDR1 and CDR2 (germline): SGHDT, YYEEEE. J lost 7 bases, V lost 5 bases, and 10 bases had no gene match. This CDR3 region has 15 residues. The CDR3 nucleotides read TGTGCCAGCAGGCGGCCCGGGACAGGGAGGAATGAGCAGTTCTTC. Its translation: CASRRPGTGRNEQFF.

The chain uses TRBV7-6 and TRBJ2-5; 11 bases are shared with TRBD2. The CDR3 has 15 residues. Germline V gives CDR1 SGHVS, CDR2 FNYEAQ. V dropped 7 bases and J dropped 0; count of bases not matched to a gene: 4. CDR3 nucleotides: TGTGCCAGCACCTTGACTAGCGGGGACCAAGAGACCCAGTACTTC. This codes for CASTLTSGDQETQYF.

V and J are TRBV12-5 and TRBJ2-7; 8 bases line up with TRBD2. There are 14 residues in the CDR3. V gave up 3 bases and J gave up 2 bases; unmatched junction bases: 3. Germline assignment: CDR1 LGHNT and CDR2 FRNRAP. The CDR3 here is CASGFTSGAYEQYF. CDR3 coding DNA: TGTGCTAGTGGTTTTACTAGCGGTGCCTACGAGCAGTACTTC.

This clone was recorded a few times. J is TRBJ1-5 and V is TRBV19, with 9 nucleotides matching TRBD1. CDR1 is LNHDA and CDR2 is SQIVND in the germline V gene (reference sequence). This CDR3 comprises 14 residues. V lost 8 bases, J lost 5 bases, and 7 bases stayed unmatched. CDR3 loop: CASLPGTGYQPQHF. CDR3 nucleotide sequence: TGTGCCAGTCTTCCCGGGACAGGGTATCAGCCCCAGCATTTT.

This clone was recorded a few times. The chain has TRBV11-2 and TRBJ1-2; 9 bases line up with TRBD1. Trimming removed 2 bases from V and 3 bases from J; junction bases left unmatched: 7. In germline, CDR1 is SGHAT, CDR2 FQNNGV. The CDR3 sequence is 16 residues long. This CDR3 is CASSLWDRDIDYGYTF. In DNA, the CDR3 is TGTGCCAGCAGCTTATGGGACAGGGATATCGACTATGGCTACACCTTC.

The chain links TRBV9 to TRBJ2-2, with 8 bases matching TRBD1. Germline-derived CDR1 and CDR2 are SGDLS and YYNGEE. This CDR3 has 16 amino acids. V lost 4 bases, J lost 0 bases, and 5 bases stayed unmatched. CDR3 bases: TGTGCCAGCAGCCTGCGGACAGGGACGAACACCGGGGAGCTGTTTTTT. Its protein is CASSLRTGTNTGELFF.

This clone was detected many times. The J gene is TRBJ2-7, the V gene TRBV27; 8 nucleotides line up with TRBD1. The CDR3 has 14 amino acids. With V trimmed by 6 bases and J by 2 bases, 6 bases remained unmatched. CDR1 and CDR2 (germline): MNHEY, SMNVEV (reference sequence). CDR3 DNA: TGTGCCAGCAGACCGGGACAGGTCGCCTACGAGCAGTACTTC. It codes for CASRPGQVAYEQYF.

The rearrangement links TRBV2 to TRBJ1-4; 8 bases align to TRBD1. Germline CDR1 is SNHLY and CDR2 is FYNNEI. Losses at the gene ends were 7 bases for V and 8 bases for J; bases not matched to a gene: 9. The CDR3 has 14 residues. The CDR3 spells CASTLGQVVEKLFF. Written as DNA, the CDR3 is TGTGCCAGCACTTTGGGACAGGTGGTAGAAAAACTGTTTTTT. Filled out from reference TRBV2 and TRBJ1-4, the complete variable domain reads EPEVTQTPSHQVTQMGQEVILRCVPISNHLYFYWYRQILGQKVEFLVSFYNNEISEKSEIFDDQFSVERPDGSNFTLKIRSTKLEDSAMYFCASTLGQVVEKLFFGSGTQLSVL.

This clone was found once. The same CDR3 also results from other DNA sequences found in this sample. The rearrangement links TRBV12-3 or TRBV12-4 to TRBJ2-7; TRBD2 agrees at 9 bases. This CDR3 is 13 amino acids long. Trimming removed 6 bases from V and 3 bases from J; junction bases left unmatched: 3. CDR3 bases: TGTGCCAGCAGGACTAGCGGTAGCTACGAGCAGTACTTC. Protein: CASRTSGSYEQYF.